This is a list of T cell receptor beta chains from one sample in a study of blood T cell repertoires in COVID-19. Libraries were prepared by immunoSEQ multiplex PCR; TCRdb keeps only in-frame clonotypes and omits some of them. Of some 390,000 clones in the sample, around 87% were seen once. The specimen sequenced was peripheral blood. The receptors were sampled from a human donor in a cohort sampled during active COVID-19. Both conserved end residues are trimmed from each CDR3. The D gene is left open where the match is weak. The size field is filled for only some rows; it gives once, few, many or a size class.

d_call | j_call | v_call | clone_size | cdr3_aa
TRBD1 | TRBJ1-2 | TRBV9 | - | ASSVTVQGASYGYT
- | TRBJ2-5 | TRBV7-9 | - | ASSPRGAGQETQY
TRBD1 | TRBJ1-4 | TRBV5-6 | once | ASSSGQGDWEKLF
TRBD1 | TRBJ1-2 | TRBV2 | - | ASSEQGANGYT
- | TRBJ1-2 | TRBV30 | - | AWTSFFLKTNYGYT
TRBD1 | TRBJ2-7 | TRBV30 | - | ACTNRGNYEQY
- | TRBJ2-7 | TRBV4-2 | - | ASSHATDSAGGVQY
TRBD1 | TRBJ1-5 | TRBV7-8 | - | ASSLRTGATNQPQH
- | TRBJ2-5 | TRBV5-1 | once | ASSLALSRIETQY
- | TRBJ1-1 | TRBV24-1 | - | ATSETGKSTEAF
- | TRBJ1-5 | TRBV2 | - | ASSVARSLAQPQH
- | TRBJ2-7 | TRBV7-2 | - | ASRREGVWYEQY
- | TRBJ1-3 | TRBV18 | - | ASSQGAGNTIY
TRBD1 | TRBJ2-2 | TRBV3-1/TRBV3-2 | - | ASSPQGAGELF
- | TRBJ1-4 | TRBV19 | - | ASSPGLSSRLHEKLF
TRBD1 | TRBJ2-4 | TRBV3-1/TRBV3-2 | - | ASSQGLGTEQY
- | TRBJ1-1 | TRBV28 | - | ASSDRSRAGTEAF
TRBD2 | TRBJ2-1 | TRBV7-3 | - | ASSLAGASNEQF
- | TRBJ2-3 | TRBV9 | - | ASSVRGLEGGTQY
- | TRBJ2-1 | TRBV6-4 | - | ASSDSIRAGEQF
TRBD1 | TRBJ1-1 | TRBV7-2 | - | ASSFGTGANTEAF
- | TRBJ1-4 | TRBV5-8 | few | ASSSDSAFEKLF
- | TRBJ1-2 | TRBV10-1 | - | ASGDGGYT
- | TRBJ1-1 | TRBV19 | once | ASSIISGATEAF
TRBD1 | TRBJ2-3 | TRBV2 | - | ASRGDRGDTQY
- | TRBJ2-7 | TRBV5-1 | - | ASSGASYEQY
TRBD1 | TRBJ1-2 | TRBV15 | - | ATSSPRTGGLGYT
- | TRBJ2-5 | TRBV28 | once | ASSAAYRRGRLETQY
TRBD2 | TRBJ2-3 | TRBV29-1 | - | SVEKREGPLVGTDTQY
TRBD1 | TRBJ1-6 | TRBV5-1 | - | ASSLGEPTGYGSPLH
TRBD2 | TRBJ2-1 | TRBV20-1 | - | SASLLAGDHYNEQF
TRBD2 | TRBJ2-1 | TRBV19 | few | ASSIGLGGGGVSSYNEQF
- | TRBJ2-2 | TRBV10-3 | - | AISDSARGRTGELF
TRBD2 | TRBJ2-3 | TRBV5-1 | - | ASSLGLAGASSTDTQY
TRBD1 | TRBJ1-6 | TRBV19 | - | ASMGTANSPLH
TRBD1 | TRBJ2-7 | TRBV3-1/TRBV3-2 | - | ASSLMTGYEQY
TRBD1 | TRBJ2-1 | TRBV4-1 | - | ASTLGTRQGNEQF
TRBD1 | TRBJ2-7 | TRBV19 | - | ASSASGTGDYEQY
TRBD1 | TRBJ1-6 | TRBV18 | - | ASSPQAGGYNSPLH
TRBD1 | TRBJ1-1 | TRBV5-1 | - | ASSPTGGGDTEAF
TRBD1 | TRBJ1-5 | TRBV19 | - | ASRGTAVNQPQH
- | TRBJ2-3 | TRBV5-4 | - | ASSSPLEGALTDTQY
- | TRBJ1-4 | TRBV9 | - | ASSVLPEGTNNEKLF
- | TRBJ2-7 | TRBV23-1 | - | ASSLLSYEQY
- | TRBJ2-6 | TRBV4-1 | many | ASSGREGANVLT
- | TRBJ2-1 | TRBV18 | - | ASSAGQGWSLDNEQF
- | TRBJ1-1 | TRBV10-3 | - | AISESRGAEAF
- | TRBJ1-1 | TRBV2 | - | ASSVAGVGGEAF
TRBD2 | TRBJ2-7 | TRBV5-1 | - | ASSIQGGGARNYEQY
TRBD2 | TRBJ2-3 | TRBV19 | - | ASKTGGLAGGPEDTQY
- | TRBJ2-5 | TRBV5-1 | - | ASSSGGIQETQY
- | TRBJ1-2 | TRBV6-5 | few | ATRRGKENGYT
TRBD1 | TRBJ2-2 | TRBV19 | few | ASSTPPTGSIGAGELF
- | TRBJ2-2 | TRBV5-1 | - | ASSLAWGDAGELF